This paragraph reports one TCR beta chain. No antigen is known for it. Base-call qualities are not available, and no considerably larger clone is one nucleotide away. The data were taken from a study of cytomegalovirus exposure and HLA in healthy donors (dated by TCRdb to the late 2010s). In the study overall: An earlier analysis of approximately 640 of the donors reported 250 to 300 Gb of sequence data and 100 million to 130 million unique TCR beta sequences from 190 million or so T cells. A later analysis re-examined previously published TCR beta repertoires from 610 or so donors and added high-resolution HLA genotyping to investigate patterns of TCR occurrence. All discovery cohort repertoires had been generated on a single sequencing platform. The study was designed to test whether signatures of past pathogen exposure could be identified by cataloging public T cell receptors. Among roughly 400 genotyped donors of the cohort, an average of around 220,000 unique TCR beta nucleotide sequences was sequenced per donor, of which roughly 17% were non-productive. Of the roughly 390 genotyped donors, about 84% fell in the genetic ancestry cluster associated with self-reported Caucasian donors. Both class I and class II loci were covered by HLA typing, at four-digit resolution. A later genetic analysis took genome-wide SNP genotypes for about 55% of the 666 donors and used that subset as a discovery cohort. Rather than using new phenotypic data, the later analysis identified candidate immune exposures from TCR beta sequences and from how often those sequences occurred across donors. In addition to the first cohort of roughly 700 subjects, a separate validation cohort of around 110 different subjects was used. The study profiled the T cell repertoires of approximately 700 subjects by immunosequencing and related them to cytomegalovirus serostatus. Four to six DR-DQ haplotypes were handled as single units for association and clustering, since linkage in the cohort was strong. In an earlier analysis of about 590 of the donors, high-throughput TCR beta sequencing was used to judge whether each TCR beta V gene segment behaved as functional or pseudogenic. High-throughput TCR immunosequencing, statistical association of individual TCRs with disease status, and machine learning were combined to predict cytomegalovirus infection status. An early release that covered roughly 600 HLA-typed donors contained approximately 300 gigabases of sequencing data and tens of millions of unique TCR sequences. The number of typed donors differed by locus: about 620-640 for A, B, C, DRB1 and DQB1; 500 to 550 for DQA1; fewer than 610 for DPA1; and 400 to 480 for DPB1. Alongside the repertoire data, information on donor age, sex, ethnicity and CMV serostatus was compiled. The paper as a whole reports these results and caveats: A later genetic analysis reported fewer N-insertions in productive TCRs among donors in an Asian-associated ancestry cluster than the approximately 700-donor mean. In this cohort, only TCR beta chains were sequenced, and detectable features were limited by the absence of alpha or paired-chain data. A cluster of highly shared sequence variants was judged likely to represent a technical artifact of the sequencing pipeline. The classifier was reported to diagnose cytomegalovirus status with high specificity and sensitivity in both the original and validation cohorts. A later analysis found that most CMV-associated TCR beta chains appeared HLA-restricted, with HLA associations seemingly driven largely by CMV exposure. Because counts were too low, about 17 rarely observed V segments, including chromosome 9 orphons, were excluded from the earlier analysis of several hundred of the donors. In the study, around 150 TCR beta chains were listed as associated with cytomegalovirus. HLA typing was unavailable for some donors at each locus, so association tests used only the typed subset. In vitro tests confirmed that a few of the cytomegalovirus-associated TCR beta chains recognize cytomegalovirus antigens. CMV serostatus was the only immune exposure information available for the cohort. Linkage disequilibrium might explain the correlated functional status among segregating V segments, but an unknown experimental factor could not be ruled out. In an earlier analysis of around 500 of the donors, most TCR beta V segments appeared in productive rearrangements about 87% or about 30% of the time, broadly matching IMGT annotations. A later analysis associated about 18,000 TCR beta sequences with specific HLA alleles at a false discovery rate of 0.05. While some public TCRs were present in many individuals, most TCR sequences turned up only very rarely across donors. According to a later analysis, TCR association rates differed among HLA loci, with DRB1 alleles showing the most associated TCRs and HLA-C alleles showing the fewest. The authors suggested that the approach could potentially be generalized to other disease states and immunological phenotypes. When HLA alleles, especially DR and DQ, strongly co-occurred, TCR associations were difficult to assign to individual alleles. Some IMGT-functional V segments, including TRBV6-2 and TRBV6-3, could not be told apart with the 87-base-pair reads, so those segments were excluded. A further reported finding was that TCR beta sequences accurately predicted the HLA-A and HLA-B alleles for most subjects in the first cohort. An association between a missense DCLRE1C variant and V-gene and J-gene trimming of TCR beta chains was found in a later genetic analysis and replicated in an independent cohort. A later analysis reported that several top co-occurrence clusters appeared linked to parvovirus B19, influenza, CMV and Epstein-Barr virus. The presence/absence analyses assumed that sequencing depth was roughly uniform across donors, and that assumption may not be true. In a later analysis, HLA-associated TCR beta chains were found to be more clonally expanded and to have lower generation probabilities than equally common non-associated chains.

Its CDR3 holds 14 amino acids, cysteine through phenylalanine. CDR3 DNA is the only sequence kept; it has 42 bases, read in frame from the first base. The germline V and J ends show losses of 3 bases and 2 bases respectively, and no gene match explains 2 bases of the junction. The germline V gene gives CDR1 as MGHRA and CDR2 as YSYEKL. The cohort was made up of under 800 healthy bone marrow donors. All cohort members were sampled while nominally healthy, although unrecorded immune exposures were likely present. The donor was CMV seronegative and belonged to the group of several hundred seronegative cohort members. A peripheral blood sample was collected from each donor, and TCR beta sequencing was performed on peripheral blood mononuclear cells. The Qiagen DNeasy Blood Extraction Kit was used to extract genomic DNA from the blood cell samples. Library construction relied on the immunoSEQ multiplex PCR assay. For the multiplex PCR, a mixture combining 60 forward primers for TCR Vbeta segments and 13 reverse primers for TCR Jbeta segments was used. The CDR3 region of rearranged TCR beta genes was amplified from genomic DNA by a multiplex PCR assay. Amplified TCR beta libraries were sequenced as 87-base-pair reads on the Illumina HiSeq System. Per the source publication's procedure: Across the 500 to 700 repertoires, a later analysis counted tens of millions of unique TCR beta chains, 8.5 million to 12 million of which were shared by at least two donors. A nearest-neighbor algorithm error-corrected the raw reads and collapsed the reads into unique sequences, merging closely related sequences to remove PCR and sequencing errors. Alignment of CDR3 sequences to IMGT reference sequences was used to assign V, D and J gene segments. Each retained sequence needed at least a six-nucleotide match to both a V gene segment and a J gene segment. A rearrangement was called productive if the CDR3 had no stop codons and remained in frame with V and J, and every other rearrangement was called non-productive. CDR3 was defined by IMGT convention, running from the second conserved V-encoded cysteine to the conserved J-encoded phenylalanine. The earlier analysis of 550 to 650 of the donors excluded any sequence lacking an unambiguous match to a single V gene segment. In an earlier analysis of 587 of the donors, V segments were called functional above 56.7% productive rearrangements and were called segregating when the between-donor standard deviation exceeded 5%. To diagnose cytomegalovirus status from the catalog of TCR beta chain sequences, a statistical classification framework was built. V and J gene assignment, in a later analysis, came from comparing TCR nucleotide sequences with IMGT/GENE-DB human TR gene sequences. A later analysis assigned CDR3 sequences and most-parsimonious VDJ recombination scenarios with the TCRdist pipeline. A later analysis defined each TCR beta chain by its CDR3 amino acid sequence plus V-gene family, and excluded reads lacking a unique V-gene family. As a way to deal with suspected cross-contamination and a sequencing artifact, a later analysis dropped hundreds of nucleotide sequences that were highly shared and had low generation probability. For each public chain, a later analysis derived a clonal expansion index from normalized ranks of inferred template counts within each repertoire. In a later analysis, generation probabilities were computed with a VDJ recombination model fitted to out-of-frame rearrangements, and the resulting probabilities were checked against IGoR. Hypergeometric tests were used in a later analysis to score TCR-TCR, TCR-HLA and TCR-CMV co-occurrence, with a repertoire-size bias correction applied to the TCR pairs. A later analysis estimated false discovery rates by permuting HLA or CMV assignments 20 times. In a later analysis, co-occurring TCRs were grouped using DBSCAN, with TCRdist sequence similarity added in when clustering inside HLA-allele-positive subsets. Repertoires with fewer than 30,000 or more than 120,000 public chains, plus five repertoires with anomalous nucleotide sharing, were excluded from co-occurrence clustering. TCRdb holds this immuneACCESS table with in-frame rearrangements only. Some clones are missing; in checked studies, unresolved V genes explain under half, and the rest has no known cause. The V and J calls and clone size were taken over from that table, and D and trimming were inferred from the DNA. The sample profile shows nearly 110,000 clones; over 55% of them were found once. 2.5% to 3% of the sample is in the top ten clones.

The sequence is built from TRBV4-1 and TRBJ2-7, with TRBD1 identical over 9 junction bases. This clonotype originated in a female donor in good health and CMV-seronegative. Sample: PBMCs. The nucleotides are TGCGCCAGCAGCCACAGGACAGGGGCCTACGAGCAGTACTTC. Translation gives CASSHRTGAYEQYF.